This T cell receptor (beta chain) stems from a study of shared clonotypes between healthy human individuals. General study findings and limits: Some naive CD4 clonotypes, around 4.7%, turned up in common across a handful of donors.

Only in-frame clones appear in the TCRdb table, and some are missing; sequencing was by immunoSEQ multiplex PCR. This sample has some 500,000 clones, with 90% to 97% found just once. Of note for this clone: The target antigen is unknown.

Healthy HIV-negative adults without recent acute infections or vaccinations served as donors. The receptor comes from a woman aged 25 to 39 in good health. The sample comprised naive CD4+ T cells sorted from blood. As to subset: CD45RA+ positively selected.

CDR3 sequence reads: CASSLAAEAPLHF. In nucleotides, the CDR3 is TGCGCCAGCAGCTTGGCGGCGGAGGCACCCCTCCACTTT. J is TRBJ1-6 and V is TRBV5-1; no clear D gene. Trimming removed 0 bases from V and 11 bases from J, with 9 bases in between. Germline loops: CDR1 SGHRS, CDR2 YFSETQ. This CDR3 contains 13 residues.